This T cell receptor beta chain was sequenced for a study of blood T cells in healthy people across ages. With regard to this clonotype: Its antigen remains unidentified.

Next came a second PCR, run for about 6 to 11 cycles, which used a sample-barcoded 5' primer along with a J-beta primer mix. TCRdb redid the calling of the 5' RACE reads with MiXCR, one entry per CDR3 protein. Seen here are roughly 1 million distinct CDR3 sequences, approximately 26% observed once, and the top ten hold about 0.8%. Study-wide points: Naive T cell percentage strongly correlated with TCR beta diversity. CMV status of donors was unknown, possibly confounding expanded clonotype changes.

In addition, the sample was reused for a study of T cells of mothers and their children. As reported in that work: Barcodes for each sample and 2-4 random nucleotides were added by the M1S primer used in the second PCR. Related mother-child pairs showed slightly higher but non-significant overlap than unrelated pairs.

Sequences were obtained from blood. This TCR was sampled from a girl aged 2 to 10 in good health.

CDR3 sequence (DNA): TGTGCCAGCACCGGCGGAGCCGACTCCCTTACCTACGAGCAGTACTTC. Amino acid sequence: CASTGGADSLTYEQYF. The chain is built from TRBV6-6 and TRBJ2-7; D unclear. There are 16 residues in the CDR3. V lost 7 bases and J 2 bases, leaving 21 bases between the germline ends. Germline V gene data show CDR1 as MNHNY and CDR2 as SVGAGI (reference sequence).